These 32 T cell receptor beta chains share one sample of origin, sequenced in a study of vaccination and CD4 T cells after COVID-19 (dated by TCRdb to between 2021 and 2023). The intended sense of this specimen's treatment or condition label: approximately nine-day PBMC culture with coronavirus spike peptide pools or control peptides (ViraFEST assay). The library was built by means of PCR. These reads were obtained on an Illumina iSeq 100. DNA from cultured CD4+ T cells underwent TCR sequencing with the Oncomine TCR Beta short-read assay at the Johns Hopkins FTIC core. TCRdb trimmed public reads at Q25 via fastp, called clones via MiXCR and kept in-frame beta chains. Identical CDR3 proteins give one entry, which carries the most common genes and DNA. A total of approximately 12,000 distinct CDR3 sequences appear in this sample, 25% to 35% of them only once. The ten largest clones represent less than 15% of the sample.

Their cognate antigens are unknown. The input for sequencing was CD4+ T cells from blood, cultured in vitro, taken after SARS-CoV-2 vaccination. These receptors originate from a human donor who had recovered from COVID-19.

This chain uses TRBV4-1 with TRBJ1-2, with D perhaps matching TRBD1 (6 bases). Per germline, CDR1 MGHRA and CDR2 YSYEKL. The ends were cut back, 4 bases at V and 4 bases at J, with 13 bases in the middle. This CDR3 region has 14 residues. Here the CDR3 reads CASSPVDRSYGYTF. CDR3 in DNA: TGCGCCAGCAGCCCAGTGGACAGAAGCTATGGCTACACCTTC.

This sequence joins TRBV28 and TRBJ2-7; possibly TRBD2 for D (6 bases). The CDR3 length is 15 residues. V was trimmed by 5 bases and J by 3 bases, leaving 17 bases between them. Germline CDR1 is MDHEN and CDR2 is SYDVKM. This CDR3 is CASSHLGVGGYEQYF. DNA of the CDR3: TGTGCCAGCAGTCACCTGGGGGTGGGGGGCTACGAGCAGTACTTC.

A few counts support this clonotype. The gene calls are TRBV6-1 and TRBJ1-2; TRBD1 might be the D (6 bases). V lost 6 bases and J 4 bases, leaving 15 bases between the germline ends. CDR3 size: 14 residues. The germline gives CDR1 MNHNS, CDR2 SASEGT. CDR3 nucleotides: TGTGCCAGCAGCGCCCAACAGGGATTCTATGGCTACACCTTC. Protein: CASSAQQGFYGYTF.

V usage is TRBV7-9 and J usage is TRBJ2-1; TRBD2 is a possible D gene (7 bases). Trimming took 5 bases from V and 7 from J, leaving 15 bases between them. This CDR3 spans 14 amino acids. The V gene's germline CDR1 is SEHNR and CDR2 FQNEAQ (reference sequence). CDR3 DNA: TGTGCCAGCAGCCCCACGAGGGGGGGAAATGAGCAGTTCTTC. This codes for CASSPTRGGNEQFF.

With regard to this clonotype: This could be a read error, since a much larger clone is one nucleotide away. The chain couples TRBV7-2 to TRBJ2-7, with 8 bases lining up with TRBD1. In germline, CDR1 is SGHTA, CDR2 FQGNSA. V lost 8 bases to trimming and J lost 7 bases; unmatched junction nucleotides: 7. CDR3 length equals 12 residues. This CDR3 is CASGSTGVEQYF. CDR3 sequence (DNA): TGTGCCAGCGGCTCGACAGGGGTTGAGCAGTACTTC.

This clonotype showed up just a few times. The chain couples TRBV30 to TRBJ1-5; weak D call: TRBD1 (6 bases). Germline V gene sequence: CDR1 GTSNPN, CDR2 SVGIG (reference sequence). Trimming pared 2 bases from V and 3 bases from J, leaving 11 bases between. The CDR3 contains 14 residues. The CDR3 coding sequence is TGTGCCTGGAGTAGGCCAGGGGCCAATCAGCCCCAGCATTTT. Its protein product is CAWSRPGANQPQHF.

This chain joins TRBV28 and TRBJ2-7; 13 bases match TRBD2. V trimming: 2 bases; J trimming: 3 bases; junction bases outside the gene matches: 10. This CDR3 spans 18 amino acids. Germline V gene lookup returns CDR1 MDHEN and CDR2 SYDVKM. CDR3 in DNA: TGTGCCAGCAGTTTAAGGACTAGCGGGAGCCTTCTCGGCTACGAGCAGTACTTC. This encodes CASSLRTSGSLLGYEQYF.

This clonotype is termed large (0.1 to 1%). The V call is TRBV27, the J call TRBJ2-6, with D tentatively TRBD1 or TRBD2 (5 bases each). The CDR3 totals 18 residues. The germline V gene has CDR1 MNHEY and CDR2 SMNVEV (reference sequence). Trimming stripped 5 bases from V and 4 bases from J, with 21 bases between. CDR3 nucleotide sequence: TGTGCCAGCAGTATACGCACCGGGACCCCTTCCGGGGCCAACGTCCTGACTTTC. Protein sequence: CASSIRTGTPSGANVLTF.

The V and J genes are TRBV28 and TRBJ1-1, with a tentative D call TRBD1 (5 bases). Trimming removed 5 bases from V and 0 bases from J, with 10 bases in between. The germline CDR1 and CDR2 sequences are MDHEN and SYDVKM. The CDR3 covers 14 residues. The CDR3 reads CASSGGGLNTEAFF. CDR3 nucleotides: TGTGCCAGCAGTGGGGGGGGACTGAACACTGAAGCTTTCTTT.

This chain connects TRBV7-2 to TRBJ2-6, with TRBD1 matching 8 bases. The germline CDR1 and CDR2 sequences are SGHTA and FQGNSA. With V trimmed by 3 bases and J by 2 bases, 9 bases remained unmatched. This CDR3 spans 18 amino acids. Here the CDR3 DNA reads TGTGCCAGCAGCTTCTTGTTAACAGGGGGGACTGGGGCCAACGTCCTGACTTTC. Protein product: CASSFLLTGGTGANVLTF. The full variable domain, in which reference TRBV7-2 and TRBJ2-6 provide the parts outside the CDR3, is GAGVSQSPSNKVTEKGKDVELRCDPISGHTALYWYRQSLGQGLEFLIYFQGNSAPDKSGLPSDRFSAERTGGSVSTLTIQRTQQEDSAVYLCASSFLLTGGTGANVLTFGAGSRLTVL.

The genes are TRBV6-1 and TRBJ2-3; the D gene could be TRBD1 or TRBD2 (5 bases each). The germline V gene has CDR1 MNHNS and CDR2 SASEGT. The CDR3 runs 14 residues. V was clipped by 5 bases and J by 0 bases, with 9 bases between them. The CDR3 sequence is CASSPGRSTDTQYF. Written as DNA, the CDR3 is TGTGCCAGCAGTCCAGGGAGAAGCACAGATACGCAGTATTTT.

This clonotype was counted between two and nine times. The chain recombines TRBV10-3 with TRBJ1-1; unclear D gene. The germline gives CDR1 ENHRY, CDR2 SYGVKD. This CDR3 region has 13 residues. Trimming shortened V by 6 bases and J by 3 bases, and 11 bases separated the two germline ends. DNA of the CDR3: TGTGCCATCAGCCAAGAGTGGGACACTGAAGCTTTCTTT. Its protein product is CAISQEWDTEAFF.

This clonotype was counted only a few times. This chain uses TRBV6-5 with TRBJ1-6; a possible D gene is TRBD1 (5 bases). This CDR3 contains 16 residues. Germline CDR1 reads MNHEY; CDR2 reads SVGAGI. V lost 2 bases, J lost 3 bases, and 11 bases lay in between. The CDR3 loop is CASSYGRGGYNSPLHF. CDR3 DNA sequence: TGTGCCAGCAGTTACGGACGGGGGGGCTATAATTCACCCCTCCACTTT.

Only a few counts were recorded for this clonotype. V is TRBV4-2 and J is TRBJ1-1; D gene uncertain. This CDR3 has 14 residues. Germline-derived CDR1 and CDR2 are LGHNA and YNFKEQ. Deletions cut 0 bases from V and 6 bases from J, with 11 bases between. The CDR3: CASSQDRAVAEAFF. The CDR3 nucleotides read TGTGCCAGCAGCCAAGATCGGGCAGTTGCTGAAGCTTTCTTT.

The V gene is TRBV24-1, the J gene TRBJ2-5; 14 positions agree with TRBD2. CDR3 size: 17 residues. From germline, CDR1 is KGHDR and CDR2 SFDVKD. V lost 4 bases and J lost 5; bases outside the gene matches: 8. This CDR3 reads CATSDPGTSGSRETQYF. The CDR3 bases are TGTGCCACCAGTGACCCCGGGACTAGCGGGAGTCGGGAGACCCAGTACTTC.

This sequence joins TRBV19 and TRBJ1-2; TRBD1 aligns across 9 bases. The junction had 19 bases not matched to a gene; V was cut back by 7 bases and J by 4 bases. Germline-derived CDR1 and CDR2 are LNHDA and SQIVND (reference sequence). This CDR3 contains 18 residues. The CDR3 protein is CASISPSSPGQGTYGYTF. CDR3 nucleotide sequence: TGTGCCAGTATCTCGCCAAGCAGTCCGGGACAGGGCACCTATGGCTACACCTTC.

The V gene is TRBV7-2, the J gene TRBJ1-1; the match to TRBD1 covers 7 bases. The germline gives CDR1 SGHTA, CDR2 FQGNSA. With 0 bases clipped from V and 1 base from J, the junction kept 2 bases outside the gene matches. The CDR3 consists of 15 residues. CDR3 in DNA: TGTGCCAGCAGCTTAGCGAGGACAGGGAACACTGAAGCTTTCTTT. This encodes CASSLARTGNTEAFF.

This clonotype showed up just a few times. The chain carries TRBV7-3 and TRBJ2-1, with TRBD2 identical over 7 bases. Looked up from germline, CDR1 is SGHTA and CDR2 is FQGTGA. The CDR3 runs 13 residues. After removal of 5 bases from V and 8 bases from J, the junction contained 6 bases not matched to a gene. This chain's CDR3 is CASSAGTIDEQFF. CDR3 in DNA: TGTGCCAGCAGCGCAGGGACTATCGATGAGCAGTTCTTC.

This clonotype ranks as medium-sized. The CDR3 DNA sequence: TGTGCCAGCAGTTGGGGCACGGTCGGGAATTCACCCCTCCACTTT. Encoded protein: CASSWGTVGNSPLHF. The V gene is TRBV27, the J gene TRBJ1-6, with a weak D call TRBD1 (5 bases). V lost 4 bases and J lost 7, with 14 bases in between. The CDR3 loop spans 15 amino acids. Looked up from germline, CDR1 is MNHEY and CDR2 is SMNVEV (reference sequence).

This clonotype was counted a few times. The V gene is TRBV7-2, the J gene TRBJ2-7; D assignment may be TRBD1 or TRBD2 (5 bases each). CDR1 SGHTA and CDR2 FQGNSA come from the germline V gene. Between the trimmed V and J ends, which lost 1 base and 1 base, there was a span of 11 bases. CDR3 length equals 15 residues. CDR3 loop: CASSLGGVGSYEQYF. In DNA form, the CDR3 reads TGTGCCAGCAGCTTAGGAGGGGTGGGGTCCTACGAGCAGTACTTC.

The J gene is TRBJ2-1, the V gene TRBV4-1; TRBD2 aligns across 11 bases. V shed 2 bases and J 3 bases; nucleotides not matched to a gene: 12. This CDR3 has 19 residues. In germline, CDR1 is MGHRA, CDR2 YSYEKL. This CDR3 is CASSQLPGLAVGSYNEQFF. The CDR3 DNA reads TGCGCCAGCAGCCAACTTCCGGGACTAGCGGTGGGGAGCTACAATGAGCAGTTCTTC.

This clonotype showed up just a few times. The J gene is TRBJ1-2, the V gene TRBV7-2; 8 bases are shared with TRBD1. The junction had 9 bases not matched to a gene; V was cut back by 7 bases and J by 8 bases. The germline gives CDR1 SGHTA, CDR2 FQGNSA. The length of the CDR3 is 13 residues. CDR3 nucleotide sequence: TGTGCCAGCACCTTCGACAGGGGAAGGGGCTACACCTTC. As protein: CASTFDRGRGYTF.

The chain couples TRBV12-3 or TRBV12-4 to TRBJ2-7, with a possible D match to TRBD1 (6 bases). Trimming shortened V by 5 bases and J by 2 bases, and 16 bases separated the two germline ends. The CDR3 totals 15 residues. The DNA for the CDR3 is TGTGCCAGCAGTAAAACCGGAGGACAGACCTACGAGCAGTACTTC. It yields the protein CASSKTGGQTYEQYF.

This clonotype was detected a few times. This chain connects TRBV20-1 to TRBJ1-2; D uncertain. The ends were cut back, 1 base at V and 4 bases at J, with 19 bases in the middle. Per the germline V gene, CDR1 is DFQATT and CDR2 is SNEGSKA (reference sequence). The length of the CDR3 is 16 residues. The CDR3 DNA reads TGCAGTGCTAGAGTCCTGCTTAGGCAGGTCTTCTATGGCTACACCTTC. It translates to CSARVLLRQVFYGYTF.

The chain has TRBV12-3 or TRBV12-4 and TRBJ1-5; TRBD1 matches at 11 bases. The CDR3 spans 16 residues. V was clipped by 6 bases and J by 3 bases; unmatched bases: 7. In DNA, the CDR3 is TGTGCCAGCAGCCCACCAGGACAGGGGGCCAATCAGCCCCAGCATTTT. Its translation: CASSPPGQGANQPQHF.

J is TRBJ1-5 and V is TRBV5-6; no clear D. V was shortened by 4 bases and J by 2 bases, with 19 bases between the two germline ends. The CDR3 has 17 residues. Germline CDR1 is SGHDT and CDR2 is YYEEEE. CDR3 nucleotide sequence: TGTGCCAGCAGCCCCTCGGTGGCCCCGCTTGGCAATCAGCCCCAGCATTTT. Translated: CASSPSVAPLGNQPQHF.

The chain joins TRBV7-9 to TRBJ1-3, with D uncertain. V lost 5 bases to trimming and J lost 0 bases, with 14 bases between them. CDR3 length: 16 amino acids. CDR1 SEHNR and CDR2 FQNEAQ come from the germline V gene (reference sequence). The CDR3 spells CASSPGVGLSGNTIYF. For the CDR3, the DNA is TGTGCCAGCAGCCCCGGGGTAGGACTCTCTGGAAACACCATATATTTT.

CDR3 bases: TGTGCCAGCAGCCAAGACGCAAGCGGTATCGGATCACCCCTCCACTTT. It specifies CASSQDASGIGSPLHF. V and J are TRBV4-2 and TRBJ1-6; D not certain. Trimming took off 0 bases at V and 10 bases at J, with 16 bases between the two ends. Germline CDR1 reads LGHNA; CDR2 reads YNFKEQ. This CDR3 comprises 16 residues.

The chain joins TRBV19 to TRBJ2-1, with no clear D. V was cut by 7 bases and J by 4 bases, with 5 bases left in between. Germline V gene sequence: CDR1 LNHDA, CDR2 SQIVND (reference sequence). This CDR3 has 11 amino acids. CDR3: CASNGYNEQFF. The CDR3 region has the DNA TGTGCCAGTAACGGGTACAATGAGCAGTTCTTC.

The V gene is TRBV5-4, the J gene TRBJ2-3; 8 bases align to TRBD2. The CDR3 runs 15 residues. Per the germline V gene, CDR1 is SGHNT and CDR2 is YYREEE (reference sequence). The V gene end was trimmed by 2 bases and the J gene end by 3 bases; junction bases not matched to a gene: 5. The CDR3: CASSFSGGGTDTQYF. The CDR3 DNA sequence: TGTGCCAGCAGCTTTTCCGGGGGGGGGACAGATACGCAGTATTTT.

The chain has TRBV5-5 and TRBJ1-1, with 7 bases aligning to TRBD1. This CDR3 region has 19 residues. After removal of 4 bases from V and 1 base from J, the junction contained 19 bases not matched to a gene. CDR1 is SGHKS, CDR2 YYEKEE, per germline (reference sequence). The CDR3 protein is CASSKRFGTEHGKNTEAFF. For the CDR3, the DNA is TGTGCCAGCAGCAAACGATTCGGGACAGAGCACGGAAAGAACACTGAAGCTTTCTTT.

This clonotype was recorded a few times. V is TRBV6-5 and J is TRBJ1-1, with D hard to call. Germline V gives CDR1 MNHEY, CDR2 SVGAGI. V lost 2 bases and J lost 1, with 11 bases in between. This CDR3 contains 15 residues. The CDR3 nucleotides are TGTGCCAGCAGTTACGGATTCGGGAGGAACACTGAAGCTTTCTTT. Amino acid sequence: CASSYGFGRNTEAFF.